This entry features one T cell receptor beta chain sequence. The specificity of this receptor is unknown. It has no much larger one-base neighbor in the sample; base qualities were not kept. Trimming accounts for 6 bases at V and 2 bases at J, while the number of junction bases matched to no gene is 5. There are 16 amino acids in the CDR3, from cysteine to phenylalanine inclusive. The DNA shown is the 48-base CDR3, in frame from base 1. The germline V gene (reference sequence) sets CDR1 to LNHDA and CDR2 to SQIVND. TCR beta CDR3 regions were amplified from RNA transcripts for repertoire sequencing. A first-round RT-PCR used HTBI primers with the Qiagen OneStep RT-PCR kit, followed by a second-round multiplex PCR, size selection and purification. Libraries were sequenced on an Illumina HiSeq2000 using paired-end 100 bp reads. The authors' analysis ran thus. SOAPnuke was used for read processing, and reads with adapters, uncalled bases, a mean Phred below 15, or no exact constant-primer or identifier match were discarded. COPE v1.2.5 was used to merge the high-quality paired reads. Unique nucleotide sequences were defined as clonotypes and aligned to IMGT TRB V, D and J references using MiTCR v1.1. The analysis was limited to V-J combinations with a frequency above 0.0001, which together covered approximately 99% of repertoires. For each V-J combination, a TCR clonal expansion and chaos score was defined as F50 clonal expansion divided by the chaos observed in the TCRdist matrix. Welch's t-statistics and random forest were used to reduce features to 13 V-J combinations, which were fed into a naive Bayes classifier. Thyroid-blood repertoire similarity was quantified with the Morisita-Horn index. The raw public data were reprocessed by TCRdb itself: fastp quality trimming at Q25, MiXCR clonotype calling, in-frame beta chains only. Every distinct CDR3 protein forms one entry, paired with its most common genes and DNA. The V and J calls and clone size come from TCRdb's table, not from the authors' own analysis. The sample table lists about 550,000 distinct CDR3 sequences, about 35% of them with a count of one. Together, the top ten hold around 4.6% of the sample.

This sample is drawn from a study of Graves' ophthalmopathy and Graves' hyperthyroidism (dated by TCRdb to 2016 to 2018). For the wider study: Hyperthyroidism was considered stable if no progression to ophthalmopathy occurred within 18 months of follow-up. To tell Graves' ophthalmopathy apart from Graves' hyperthyroidism, and to predict which patients would progress to ophthalmopathy, the study relied on TCR beta repertoire signatures. In total, 135 blood samples were TCR-sequenced: approximately 42 ophthalmopathy, approximately 80 hyperthyroidism and some 17 hyperthyroidism-to-ophthalmopathy patients. A discovery set of 95 to 100 patients (around 45 ophthalmopathy, 55 to 65 stable hyperthyroidism) was enrolled to explore V-J signatures distinguishing ophthalmopathy from hyperthyroidism. The independent validation cohort included some 19 hyperthyroidism patients plus 17 patients who later progressed from hyperthyroidism to ophthalmopathy. T-cell repertoires of thyroid tissue and blood were compared in about 6 hyperthyroidism patients. Once sampling was done, hyperthyroidism patients were given methimazole at a starting dose of 30 mg daily, while ophthalmopathy patients were given high-dose intravenous methylprednisolone.

The hyperthyroidism patients were 18 to 65 years old and newly diagnosed, with a disease duration of less than 2 months. Patients with other autoimmune diseases, uncontrolled infections, pregnancy or lactation were excluded. Diagnosis was based on clinical symptoms, serum thyroxine, TRAb, thyroid ultrasound and orbital computed tomography. Trizol reagent was used to extract the total RNA, and its quality was then checked on an Agilent 2100 Bioanalyzer. General study outcomes and caveats: Sample size was not predetermined statistically, and investigators were not blinded to group allocation. In validation, the model predicted ophthalmopathy progression with about 70% sensitivity and around 72% specificity; roughly 12 predicted patients were CT-confirmed with GO in a median of approximately 6.2 months. In cross-validation, the 13-signature model distinguished ophthalmopathy from stable hyperthyroidism with about 89% sensitivity and 81.08% specificity, while in the test set the corresponding values were about 79% and 69%. Among expanded thyroid clonotypes with frequency above 0.001, most also showed up in blood, which suggests that blood repertoires may reflect the thyroid immune response.

The sequence derives from an adult man with Graves' hyperthyroidism. The specimen was peripheral blood or thyroid tissue (not recorded which). The sequence is built from TRBV19 and TRBJ2-6; 9 middle bases align to TRBD1. The base sequence is TGTGCCAGTAGGGACAGGGGTCTGGCTGGGGCCAACGTCCTGACTTTC. It codes for CASRDRGLAGANVLTF.